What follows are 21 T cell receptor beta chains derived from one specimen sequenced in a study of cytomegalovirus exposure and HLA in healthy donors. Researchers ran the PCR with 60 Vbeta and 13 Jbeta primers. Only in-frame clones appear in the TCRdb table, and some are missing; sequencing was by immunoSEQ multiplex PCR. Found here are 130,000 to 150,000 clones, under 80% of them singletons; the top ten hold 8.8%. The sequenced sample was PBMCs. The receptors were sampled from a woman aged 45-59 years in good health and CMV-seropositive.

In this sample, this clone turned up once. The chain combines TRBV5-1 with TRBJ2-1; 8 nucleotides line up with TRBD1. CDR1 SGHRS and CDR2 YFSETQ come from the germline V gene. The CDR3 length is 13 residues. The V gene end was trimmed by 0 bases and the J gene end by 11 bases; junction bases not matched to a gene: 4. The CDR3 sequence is CASSLGDRPQQFF. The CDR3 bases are TGCGCCAGCAGCTTGGGGGACAGGCCCCAGCAGTTCTTC.

CDR3 region: CASSLWVAGGYEQYF. CDR3 DNA sequence: TGTGCCAGCAGTTTATGGGTAGCGGGGGGCTACGAGCAGTACTTC. The chain recombines TRBV28 with TRBJ2-7, with 10 bases that match TRBD2. Germline CDR1 and CDR2: MDHEN and SYDVKM. This CDR3 region has 15 residues. The V and J ends lost 0 bases and 3 bases, in that order; junction bases with no gene match: 2.

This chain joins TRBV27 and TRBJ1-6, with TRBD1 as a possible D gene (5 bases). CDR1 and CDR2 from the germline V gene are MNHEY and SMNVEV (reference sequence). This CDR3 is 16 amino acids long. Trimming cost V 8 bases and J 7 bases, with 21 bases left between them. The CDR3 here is CASGTNARVGNSPLHF. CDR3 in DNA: TGTGCCAGCGGCACTAACGCCAGGGTTGGGAATTCACCCCTCCACTTT.

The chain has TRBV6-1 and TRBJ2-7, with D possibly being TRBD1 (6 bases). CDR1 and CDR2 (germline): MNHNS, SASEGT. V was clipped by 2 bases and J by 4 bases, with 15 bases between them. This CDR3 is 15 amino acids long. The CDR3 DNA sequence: TGTGCCAGCAGTGAAAGGTCAGGGGACCAATACGAGCAGTACTTC. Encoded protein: CASSERSGDQYEQYF.

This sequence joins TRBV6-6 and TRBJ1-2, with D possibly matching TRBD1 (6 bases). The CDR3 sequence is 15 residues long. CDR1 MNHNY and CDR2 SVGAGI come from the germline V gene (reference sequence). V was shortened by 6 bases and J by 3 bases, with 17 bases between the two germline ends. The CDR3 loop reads CASRTPGGDDYGYTF. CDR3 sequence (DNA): TGTGCCAGCAGAACCCCTGGGGGCGATGACTATGGCTACACCTTC.

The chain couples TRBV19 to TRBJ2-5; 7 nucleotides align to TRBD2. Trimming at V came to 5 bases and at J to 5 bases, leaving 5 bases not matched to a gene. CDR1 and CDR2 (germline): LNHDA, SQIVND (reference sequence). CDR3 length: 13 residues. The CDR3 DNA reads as TGTGCCAGTAGTCCGGGAGGCGCGGAGACCCAGTACTTC. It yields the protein CASSPGGAETQYF.

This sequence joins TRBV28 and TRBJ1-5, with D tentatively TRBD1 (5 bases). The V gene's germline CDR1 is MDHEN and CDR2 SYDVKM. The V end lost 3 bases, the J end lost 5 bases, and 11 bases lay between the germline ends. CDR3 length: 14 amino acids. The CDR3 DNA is TGTGCCAGCAGTTTTGGGGGAGGGGATCAGCCCCAGCATTTT. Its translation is CASSFGGGDQPQHF.

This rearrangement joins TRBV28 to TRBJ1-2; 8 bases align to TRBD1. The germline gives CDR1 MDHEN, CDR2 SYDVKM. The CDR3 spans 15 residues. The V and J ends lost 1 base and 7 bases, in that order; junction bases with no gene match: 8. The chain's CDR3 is CASSLLAGGVGGYTF. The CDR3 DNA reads TGTGCCAGCAGTTTATTAGCAGGGGGCGTGGGTGGCTACACCTTC.

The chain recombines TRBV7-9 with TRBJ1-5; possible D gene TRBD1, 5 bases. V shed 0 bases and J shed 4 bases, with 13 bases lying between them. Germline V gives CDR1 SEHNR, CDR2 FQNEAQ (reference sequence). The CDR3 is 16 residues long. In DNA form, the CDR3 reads TGTGCCAGCAGCTTAGCCGACAGTGACCCAAATCAGCCCCAGCATTTT. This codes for CASSLADSDPNQPQHF.

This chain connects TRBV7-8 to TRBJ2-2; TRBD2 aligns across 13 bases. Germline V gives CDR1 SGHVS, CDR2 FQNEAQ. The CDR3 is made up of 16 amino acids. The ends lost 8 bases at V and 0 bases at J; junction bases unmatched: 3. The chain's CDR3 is CASRLAGGTNTGELFF. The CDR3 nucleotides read TGTGCCAGCCGACTAGCGGGGGGAACGAACACCGGGGAGCTGTTTTTT. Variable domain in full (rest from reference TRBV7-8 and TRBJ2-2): GAGVSQSPRYKVAKRGQDVALRCDPISGHVSLFWYQQALGQGPEFLTYFQNEAQLDKSGLPSDRFFAERPEGSVSTLKIQRTQQEDSAVYLCASRLAGGTNTGELFFGEGSRLTVL.

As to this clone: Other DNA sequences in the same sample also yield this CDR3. As DNA, the CDR3 is TGTGCCAGCTCACCCCCCGATCAGCCCCAGCATTTT. It codes for CASSPPDQPQHF. J is TRBJ1-5 and V is TRBV18, with D hard to call. The length of the CDR3 is 12 residues. The ends were cut back, 3 bases at V and 5 bases at J, with 5 bases in the middle. Germline lookup yields CDR1 KGHSH and CDR2 LQKENI.

CDR3 protein: CASSSGTGNTGELFF. In DNA, the CDR3 is TGTGCCAGCAGCTCCGGGACAGGGAACACCGGGGAGCTGTTTTTT. The rearrangement uses TRBV5-4 and TRBJ2-2, with 8 positions matching TRBD1. The ends lost 3 bases at V and 1 base at J; junction bases unmatched: 2. The CDR3 sequence is 15 residues long. CDR1 and CDR2 (germline): SGHNT, YYREEE (reference sequence).

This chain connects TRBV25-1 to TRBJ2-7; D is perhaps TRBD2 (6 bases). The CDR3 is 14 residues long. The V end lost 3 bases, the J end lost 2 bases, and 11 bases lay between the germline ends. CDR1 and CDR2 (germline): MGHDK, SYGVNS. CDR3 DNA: TGTGCCAGCAGTGATGGGGGGAACCCCTACGAGCAGTACTTC. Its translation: CASSDGGNPYEQYF.

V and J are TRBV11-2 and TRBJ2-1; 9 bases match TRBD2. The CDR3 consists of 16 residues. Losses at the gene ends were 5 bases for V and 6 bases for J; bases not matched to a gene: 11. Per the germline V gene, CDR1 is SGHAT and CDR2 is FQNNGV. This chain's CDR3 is CASSLTVAGGPNEQFF. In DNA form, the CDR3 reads TGTGCCAGCAGCCTCACGGTGGCGGGGGGGCCCAATGAGCAGTTCTTC. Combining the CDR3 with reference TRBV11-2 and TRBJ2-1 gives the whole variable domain EAGVAQSPRYKIIEKRQSVAFWCNPISGHATLYWYQQILGQGPKLLIQFQNNGVVDDSQLPKDRFSAERLKGVDSTLKIQPAKLEDSAVYLCASSLTVAGGPNEQFFGPGTRLTVL.

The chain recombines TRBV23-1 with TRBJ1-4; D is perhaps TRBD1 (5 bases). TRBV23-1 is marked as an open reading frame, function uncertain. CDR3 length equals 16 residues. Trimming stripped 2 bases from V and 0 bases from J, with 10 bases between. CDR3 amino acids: CASSQDPGATNEKLFF. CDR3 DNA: TGCGCCAGCAGTCAAGACCCGGGGGCAACTAATGAAAAACTGTTTTTT.

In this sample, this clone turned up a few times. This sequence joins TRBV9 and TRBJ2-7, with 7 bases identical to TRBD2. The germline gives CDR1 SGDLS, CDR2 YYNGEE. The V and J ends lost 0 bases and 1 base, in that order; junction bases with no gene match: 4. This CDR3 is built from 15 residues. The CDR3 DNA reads TGTGCCAGCAGCGTAGGGGGGACTAATTCCTACGAGCAGTACTTC. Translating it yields CASSVGGTNSYEQYF.

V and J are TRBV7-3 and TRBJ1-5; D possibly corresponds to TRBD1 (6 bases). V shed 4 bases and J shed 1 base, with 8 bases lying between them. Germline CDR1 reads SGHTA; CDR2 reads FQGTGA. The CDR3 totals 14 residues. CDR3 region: CASSSGQSNQPQHF. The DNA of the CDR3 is TGTGCCAGCAGCTCAGGACAGAGCAATCAGCCCCAGCATTTT.

The CDR3 spells CASSRAGGLINEQFF. CDR3 DNA: TGTGCCAGCAGCCGAGCGGGGGGGCTGATCAATGAGCAGTTCTTC. This chain connects TRBV7-2 to TRBJ2-1, with TRBD2 identical over 10 bases. The ends lost 5 bases at V and 6 bases at J; junction bases unmatched: 7. The CDR3 has 15 amino acids. CDR1 is SGHTA, CDR2 FQGNSA, per germline.

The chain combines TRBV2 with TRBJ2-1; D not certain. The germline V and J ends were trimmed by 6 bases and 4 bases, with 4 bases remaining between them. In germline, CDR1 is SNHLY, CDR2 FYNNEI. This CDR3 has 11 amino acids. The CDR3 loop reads CASRTYNEQFF. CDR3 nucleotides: TGTGCCAGCAGGACATACAATGAGCAGTTCTTC.

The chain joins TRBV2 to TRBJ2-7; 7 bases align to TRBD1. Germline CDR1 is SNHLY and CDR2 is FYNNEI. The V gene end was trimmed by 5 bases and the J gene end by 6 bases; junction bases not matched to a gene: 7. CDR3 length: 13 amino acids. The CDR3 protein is CASSPDRAAEQYF. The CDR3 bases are TGTGCCAGCAGTCCTGACAGGGCGGCCGAGCAGTACTTC.

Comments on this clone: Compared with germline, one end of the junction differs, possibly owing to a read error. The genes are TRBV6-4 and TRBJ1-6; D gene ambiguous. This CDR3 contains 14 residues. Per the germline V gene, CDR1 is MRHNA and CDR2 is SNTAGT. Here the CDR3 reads CASSDSSFNSPLHF. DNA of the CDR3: TGTGCCAGCAGTGACTCTTCCTTTAATTCACCCCTCCACTTT.